Shown below are 30 T cell receptor beta chains from a single sample sequenced in a study of cytomegalovirus exposure and HLA in healthy donors. PCR primers comprised 60 Vbeta and 13 Jbeta primers. Profiling relied on immunoSEQ multiplex PCR, and the TCRdb table lists in-frame clones only, not all of them. Of about 100,000 clones listed, approximately 71% are singletons. The sample was PBMCs. The receptors here all came from a woman aged 18-30 years in good health and CMV-seropositive.

This chain joins TRBV5-6 and TRBJ1-2; unclear D gene. V was shortened by 1 base and J by 6 bases, with 13 bases between the two germline ends. Germline V gene data show CDR1 as SGHDT and CDR2 as YYEEEE. The CDR3 sequence is 14 residues long. CDR3 sequence reads: CASSLLRSGDGYTF. The DNA of the CDR3 is TGTGCCAGCAGCTTGTTGCGCTCCGGGGATGGCTACACCTTC.

The chain carries TRBV30 and TRBJ2-7; 16 bases are a match to TRBD2. Germline values: CDR1 GTSNPN, CDR2 SVGIG (reference sequence). CDR3 length: 19 residues. Unmatched junction bases numbered 14, after V lost 2 bases and J lost 4 bases. Here the CDR3 DNA reads TGTGCCTGGAGTATGGAACATGGGACTAGCGGGAGGGCCGGGTACGAGCAGTACTTC. Translation: CAWSMEHGTSGRAGYEQYF.

The gene calls are TRBV4-2 and TRBJ2-3; 12 nucleotides align to TRBD2. This CDR3 has 15 amino acids. Germline V gives CDR1 LGHNA, CDR2 YNFKEQ. V was clipped by 0 bases and J by 9 bases; unmatched bases: 4. The CDR3, as DNA: TGTGCCAGCAGCCAAGAGCTACTAGCGGGGGGCACGCAGTATTTT. Encoded protein: CASSQELLAGGTQYF.

The chain joins TRBV7-2 to TRBJ1-6; 9 bases map to TRBD1. This CDR3 comprises 17 residues. Germline V gene data show CDR1 as SGHTA and CDR2 as FQGNSA. Trimming cost V 5 bases and J 8 bases; bases outside gene matches: 13. The CDR3 loop reads CASSTKRVGTGHSPLHF. In DNA form, the CDR3 reads TGTGCCAGCAGCACGAAAAGGGTCGGGACAGGGCATTCACCCCTCCACTTT.

This chain joins TRBV6-5 and TRBJ2-2; D perhaps matches TRBD2 (6 bases). This CDR3 is built from 16 residues. V lost 4 bases to trimming and J lost 2 bases, with 14 bases between them. CDR1 and CDR2 from the germline V gene are MNHEY and SVGAGI. This chain's CDR3 is CASSFGLAPNTGELFF. In nucleotides, the CDR3 is TGTGCCAGCAGTTTCGGCCTAGCGCCTAACACCGGGGAGCTGTTTTTT.

The V and J genes are TRBV7-9 and TRBJ2-1, with TRBD2 matching 9 bases. Losses at the gene ends were 5 bases for V and 7 bases for J; bases not matched to a gene: 9. There are 15 residues in the CDR3. The germline CDR1 and CDR2 sequences are SEHNR and FQNEAQ (reference sequence). The CDR3, as DNA: TGTGCCAGCAGCCCGCGGGGGGGGCCGGGAAATGAGCAGTTCTTC. Translation gives CASSPRGGPGNEQFF.

The chain links TRBV5-4 to TRBJ1-1; possibly TRBD1 for D (5 bases). This CDR3 has 14 residues. Trimming shortened V by 4 bases and J by 3 bases, and 13 bases separated the two germline ends. Germline CDR1 is SGHNT and CDR2 is YYREEE (reference sequence). The CDR3, as DNA: TGTGCCAGCAGCCCTCGGGGGGGGTACACTGAAGCTTTCTTT. Protein: CASSPRGGYTEAFF.

The chain joins TRBV2 to TRBJ1-4, with D possibly matching TRBD1 (6 bases). Germline-derived CDR1 and CDR2 are SNHLY and FYNNEI. The CDR3 is 13 residues long. The V end was cut by 11 bases, the J end by 7 bases, with 17 bases between. CDR3 in amino acids: CASRGGVGEKLFF. Here the CDR3 DNA reads TGTGCCTCACGGGGGGGCGTTGGTGAAAAACTGTTTTTT. Variable domain in full (rest from reference TRBV2 and TRBJ1-4): EPEVTQTPSHQVTQMGQEVILRCVPISNHLYFYWYRQILGQKVEFLVSFYNNEISEKSEIFDDQFSVERPDGSNFTLKIRSTKLEDSAMYFCASRGGVGEKLFFGSGTQLSVL.

This rearrangement joins TRBV14 to TRBJ1-4; D uncertain. In germline, CDR1 is SGHDN, CDR2 FVKESK. V shed 1 base and J shed 8 bases, with 11 bases lying between them. CDR3 length equals 14 residues. Here the CDR3 DNA reads TGTGCCAGCAGCCAAGCGCGTTTCGGGGAAAAACTGTTTTTT. This translates into CASSQARFGEKLFF.

This clone was detected a few times. This sequence joins TRBV9 and TRBJ1-1; a weak D match, TRBD1 (6 bases). Trimming took 7 bases from V and 6 from J, leaving 19 bases between them. The CDR3 has 14 amino acids. Germline V CDR1 and CDR2: SGDLS, YYNGEE. CDR3 bases: TGTGCCAGCGCCCGAGCGGGGGCGGGAGCTGAAGCTTTCTTT. Its translation is CASARAGAGAEAFF.

V and J are TRBV4-1 and TRBJ1-1; D remains unclear. Germline V gene lookup returns CDR1 MGHRA and CDR2 YSYEKL. Trimming left V 4 bases short and J 1 base short, with 13 bases between. The CDR3 has 15 amino acids. CDR3 amino acids: CASSLQRTPNTEAFF. CDR3 bases: TGCGCCAGCAGCCTGCAGCGCACCCCGAACACTGAAGCTTTCTTT.

This clone was counted between two and nine times. CDR3 in DNA: TGTGCCAGCAGCTTGGCCGCGAACGAGCAGTACTTC. It codes for CASSLAANEQYF. The chain uses TRBV5-4 and TRBJ2-7; D is uncertain. Per germline, CDR1 SGHNT and CDR2 YYREEE (reference sequence). The length of the CDR3 is 12 residues. V dropped 0 bases and J dropped 5 bases, with 6 bases sitting between them.

The J gene is TRBJ1-2, the V gene TRBV5-1, with a tentative D call TRBD1 (5 bases). V was cut by 0 bases and J by 6 bases, with 12 bases left in between. CDR1 SGHRS and CDR2 YFSETQ come from the germline V gene. The CDR3 is 14 amino acids. CDR3 amino acids: CASSLEGRGDGYTF. DNA of the CDR3: TGCGCCAGCAGCTTGGAGGGACGGGGGGATGGCTACACCTTC.

V gene TRBV6-1 combines with J gene TRBJ1-1; 7 bases fit TRBD1. The V and J ends lost 5 bases and 1 base, in that order; junction bases with no gene match: 4. The CDR3 runs 14 residues. Germline lookup yields CDR1 MNHNS and CDR2 SASEGT. The CDR3 here is CASSRQGENTEAFF. CDR3 nucleotide sequence: TGTGCCAGCAGTCGACAGGGCGAGAACACTGAAGCTTTCTTT.

The V call is TRBV6-4, the J call TRBJ2-3; D perhaps matches TRBD1 (6 bases). Per germline, CDR1 MRHNA and CDR2 SNTAGT. Trimming pared 4 bases from V and 1 base from J, leaving 6 bases between. This CDR3 is built from 13 residues. Written as DNA, the CDR3 is TGTGCCAGCAGTGGACAGGGCACAGATACGCAGTATTTT. Amino acids: CASSGQGTDTQYF.

V and J are TRBV7-9 and TRBJ1-2, with TRBD1 matching over 7 bases. The CDR3 spans 13 residues. CDR1 is SEHNR, CDR2 FQNEAQ, per germline (reference sequence). Unmatched junction bases numbered 1, after V lost 3 bases and J lost 3 bases. The CDR3 DNA reads TGTGCCAGCAGCTTGGGACAGTACTATGGCTACACCTTC. Translated: CASSLGQYYGYTF.

This sequence joins TRBV7-9 and TRBJ1-4, with D unclear. The germline V gene encodes CDR1 SEHNR and CDR2 FQNEAQ (reference sequence). The CDR3 totals 15 residues. V dropped 5 bases and J dropped 8 bases, with 18 bases sitting between them. This CDR3 reads CASSTRRVGEEKLFF. The CDR3 DNA sequence: TGTGCCAGCAGCACCAGGAGGGTAGGAGAGGAAAAACTGTTTTTT.

V usage is TRBV29-1 and J usage is TRBJ2-1; 9 nucleotides align to TRBD2. The CDR3 extends over 16 amino acids. Germline V gene sequence: CDR1 SQVTM, CDR2 ANQGSEA. The ends lost 2 bases at V and 5 bases at J; junction bases unmatched: 10. DNA of the CDR3: TGCAGCGTTGAACGGTCTAGCGGGACCAACCACAATGAGCAGTTCTTC. Protein product: CSVERSSGTNHNEQFF.

This clone was observed once. V gene TRBV9 combines with J gene TRBJ1-1, with D tentatively TRBD1 (6 bases). V dropped 3 bases and J dropped 4 bases, with 13 bases sitting between them. Looked up from germline, CDR1 is SGDLS and CDR2 is YYNGEE. This CDR3 is 14 amino acids long. The CDR3 region is CASSAHRVGTEAFF. For the CDR3, the DNA is TGTGCCAGCAGCGCCCACAGGGTCGGCACTGAAGCTTTCTTT.

A remark on this clone: An end of the junction does not agree with germline; a read error may underlie this. The J gene is TRBJ2-1, the V gene TRBV5-1; TRBD2 aligns across 7 bases. This CDR3 has 15 amino acids. Germline-derived CDR1 and CDR2 are SGHRS and YFSETQ. For the CDR3, the DNA is TGTGCCAGCAGCCCAGAGGGAGGGTTTAACAATGAGCAGTTCTTC. Translation: CASSPEGGFNNEQFF.

The table lists this clone with a few counts. This rearrangement joins TRBV7-2 to TRBJ2-5; 7 nucleotides agree with TRBD2. V shed 3 bases, J shed 3 bases, and the junction held 10 bases outside the gene matches. Germline CDR1 is SGHTA and CDR2 is FQGNSA. The CDR3 contains 16 residues. In DNA, the CDR3 is TGTGCCAGCAGCTTCCCGAGCGGGATGGCAGAAGAGACCCAGTACTTC. It codes for CASSFPSGMAEETQYF.

The rearrangement uses TRBV7-6 and TRBJ2-5; 12 nucleotides agree with TRBD2. The J call may be mistaken, given a closer DNA end match to TRBJ2-7. There are 14 residues in the CDR3. The germline gives CDR1 SGHVS, CDR2 FNYEAQ. The CDR3 region is CASSSGTSGYEQYF. The CDR3 region has the DNA TGTGCCAGCAGCTCTGGGACTAGCGGGTACGAGCAGTACTTC.

This sequence joins TRBV5-1 and TRBJ1-2, with D perhaps matching TRBD1 (6 bases). Trimming left V 4 bases short and J 3 bases short, with 19 bases between. Germline V lookup: CDR1 SGHRS, CDR2 YFSETQ. The CDR3 totals 16 residues. CDR3 DNA sequence: TGCGCCAGCAGCCCCCTCTGGGGGCGCGATGACTATGGCTACACCTTC. As protein: CASSPLWGRDDYGYTF.

Regarding this clone: One end of the junction is discordant with germline, which a read error may explain. V gene TRBV2 combines with J gene TRBJ1-5, with D possibly being TRBD1 (6 bases). Germline V lookup: CDR1 SNHLY, CDR2 FYNNEI. CDR3 length: 18 residues. The CDR3 coding sequence is TGTGCCAGCAGTGATGATACACCGGGACACCTTAGCAATCAGCCCCGGCATTTT. Residues: CASSDDTPGHLSNQPRHF.

CDR3 nucleotide sequence: TGTGCTAGTGGTTTAAGTAGCAGAGGCTACACCTTC. Its protein is CASGLSSRGYTF. The gene calls are TRBV12-5 and TRBJ1-2; D not resolved. The CDR3 loop spans 12 amino acids. Germline V lookup: CDR1 LGHNT, CDR2 FRNRAP. The V end was cut by 3 bases, the J end by 8 bases, with 10 bases between. Combining the CDR3 with reference TRBV12-5 and TRBJ1-2 gives the whole variable domain DARVTQTPRHKVTEMGQEVTMRCQPILGHNTVFWYRQTMMQGLELLAYFRNRAPLDDSGMPKDRFSAEMPDATLATLKIQPSEPRDSAVYFCASGLSSRGYTFGSGTRLTVV.

The chain employs TRBV5-1 and TRBJ1-1; 9 bases agree with TRBD1. This CDR3 spans 13 amino acids. V shed 4 bases and J 5 bases; nucleotides not matched to a gene: 3. Per the germline V gene, CDR1 is SGHRS and CDR2 is YFSETQ. CDR3 region: CASSKTGGTEAFF. DNA of the CDR3: TGCGCCAGCAGCAAGACAGGGGGGACTGAAGCTTTCTTT.

The V and J genes are TRBV5-4 and TRBJ2-7; 13 bases line up with TRBD2. V lost 4 bases to trimming and J lost 6 bases; unmatched junction nucleotides: 7. Germline V gene lookup returns CDR1 SGHNT and CDR2 YYREEE (reference sequence). The CDR3 has 15 amino acids. The CDR3 DNA follows: TGTGCCAGCAGCACCGGACTAGCGGGGGCGGCCGAGCAGTACTTC. Protein: CASSTGLAGAAEQYF.

The chain combines TRBV27 with TRBJ1-2; D is undetermined. The CDR3 contains 13 residues. The germline V gene encodes CDR1 MNHEY and CDR2 SMNVEV (reference sequence). The V and J ends lost 4 bases and 4 bases respectively, with 10 bases between them. CDR3 loop: CASSSRQVYGYTF. The CDR3 DNA is TGTGCCAGCAGTTCCCGACAAGTCTATGGCTACACCTTC.

V gene TRBV7-8 combines with J gene TRBJ1-5; maybe TRBD1 (6 bases). The CDR3 length is 15 residues. V was trimmed by 0 bases and J by 3 bases, leaving 9 bases between them. Germline V lookup: CDR1 SGHVS, CDR2 FQNEAQ. The CDR3, as DNA: TGTGCCAGCAGCTTAGCAGGGGGGGACAATCAGCCCCAGCATTTT. Its protein product is CASSLAGGDNQPQHF. Drawing the rest from reference TRBV7-8 and TRBJ1-5, the complete variable domain is GAGVSQSPRYKVAKRGQDVALRCDPISGHVSLFWYQQALGQGPEFLTYFQNEAQLDKSGLPSDRFFAERPEGSVSTLKIQRTQQEDSAVYLCASSLAGGDNQPQHFGDGTRLSIL.

The rearrangement links TRBV27 to TRBJ1-1, with TRBD1 as a possible D gene (5 bases). Per the germline V gene, CDR1 is MNHEY and CDR2 is SMNVEV (reference sequence). Trimming removed 5 bases at V and 6 bases at J, with 13 bases between. The CDR3 spans 13 residues. The CDR3 loop is CASSEGWGAEAFF. The CDR3 DNA reads as TGTGCCAGCAGTGAGGGTTGGGGGGCTGAAGCTTTCTTT.